This T cell receptor (beta chain) originates from a study of cytomegalovirus exposure and HLA in healthy donors (dated 2017 in TCRdb). Broadly, across the study: An earlier analysis of 587 of the donors reported 250 to 300 Gb of sequence data and more than 90 million unique TCR beta sequences from roughly 200 million T cells. Donor age, sex, ethnicity and CMV serostatus were collected together with the repertoire data. High-throughput TCR immunosequencing, statistical association of individual TCRs with disease status, and machine learning were combined to predict cytomegalovirus infection status. The number of typed donors differed by locus: roughly 629-640 for A, B, C, DRB1 and DQB1; some 540 for DQA1; approximately 610 for DPA1; and around 450 for DPB1. To study patterns of TCR occurrence, a later analysis re-analyzed previously published TCR beta repertoires from around 670 donors and added high-resolution HLA genotyping. The study aimed to test whether signatures of past pathogen exposure could be identified by cataloging public T cell receptors. An early release covering around 630 HLA-typed donors comprised around 300 gigabases of sequencing data and roughly 86 million unique TCR sequences. Because of strong linkage in the cohort, 5 or 6 DR-DQ haplotypes were treated as single units for association and clustering. In an earlier analysis of 587 of the donors, high-throughput TCR beta sequencing was used to judge whether each TCR beta V gene segment behaved as functional or pseudogenic. Across approximately 400 genotyped donors of the cohort, an average of approximately 200,000 unique TCR beta nucleotide sequences per donor were sequenced, and roughly 17% of those sequences were non-productive. Both class I and class II loci were covered by HLA typing, at four-digit resolution. All discovery cohort repertoires had been generated using a single sequencing platform. Among the roughly 430 genotyped donors, 81% belonged to the genetic ancestry cluster associated with self-reported Caucasian donors. In the later analysis, no new phenotypic data were used to find candidate immune exposures; instead, reliance was placed on TCR beta sequences and their occurrence across donors. Besides the first cohort of roughly 660 subjects, a separate validation cohort made up of 120 different subjects was used. Using immunosequencing, the study profiled T cell repertoires from fewer than 700 subjects and related those repertoires to cytomegalovirus serostatus. Genome-wide SNP genotypes for about three fifths of the roughly 670 donors were used in a later genetic analysis, which treated that subset as a discovery cohort.

Including cysteine and phenylalanine, the CDR3 has 14 amino acids. Left in the record is the CDR3 DNA by itself, 42 bases read in frame from the first base. Relative to germline, V is 3 bases shorter and J is 2 bases shorter, with 8 bases between their ends. CDR1 and CDR2 were assigned from the germline V gene as KGHSH and LQKENI. Worth noting for this clone: Its antigen target is currently unknown. No base quality information exists; no much larger clone differs at one position.

The cohort comprised 710 or so healthy bone marrow donors. Cohort members were all nominally healthy when sampled, although unrecorded immune exposures were likely present. The donor tested CMV seronegative and was one of the 352 seronegative cohort members. A peripheral blood sample was collected from each donor, and TCR beta sequencing was performed on peripheral blood mononuclear cells. The Qiagen DNeasy Blood Extraction Kit was used to extract genomic DNA from the blood cell samples. General conclusions and limits of the study: This cohort had only TCR beta chains sequenced, and the lack of alpha or paired-chain data limited which features could be detected. The study gave a list of about 170 TCR beta chains associated with cytomegalovirus. In vitro tests confirmed that a few of the cytomegalovirus-associated TCR beta chains recognize cytomegalovirus antigens. In a later genetic analysis, fewer N-insertions in productive TCRs were reported among donors in an Asian-associated ancestry cluster than the 666-donor mean. When HLA alleles, especially DR and DQ, strongly co-occurred, attributing TCR associations to individual alleles was difficult. At a false discovery rate of 0.05, a later analysis linked some 18,000 TCR beta sequences to specific HLA alleles. Compared with equally common non-associated chains, HLA-associated TCR beta chains in a later analysis were more clonally expanded and had lower generation probabilities. According to a later analysis, parvovirus B19, influenza, CMV and Epstein-Barr virus appeared linked to several top co-occurrence clusters. Because counts were too low, about 15 rarely observed V segments, including chromosome 9 orphons, were left out of the earlier analysis of some 600 of the donors. Linkage disequilibrium might explain the correlated functional status among segregating V segments, but an unknown experimental factor could not be excluded. In an earlier analysis of fewer than 750 of the donors, most TCR beta V segments were observed in productive rearrangements about 90% or about 30% of the time, broadly matching IMGT annotations. A later genetic analysis associated a missense DCLRE1C variant with V-gene and J-gene trimming of TCR beta chains, and an independent cohort replicated the association. Cytomegalovirus status was reported to be diagnosed by the classifier with high specificity and sensitivity in both the original and validation cohorts. For the cohort, immune exposure information was limited to CMV serostatus. Most CMV-associated TCR beta chains appeared to be HLA-restricted in a later analysis, and the HLA associations seemed to be driven largely by CMV exposure. Some IMGT-functional V segments, including TRBV6-2 and TRBV6-3, could not be told apart with the 87-base-pair reads, so those segments were excluded. A cluster of highly shared sequence variants was judged likely to represent a technical artifact of the sequencing pipeline. Sequencing depth was assumed to be roughly uniform across donors in the presence/absence analyses, though that assumption may not hold. According to a later analysis, TCR association rates differed among HLA loci, with DRB1 alleles showing the most associated TCRs and HLA-C alleles showing the fewest. While some public TCRs were present in many individuals, most TCR sequences turned up only very rarely across donors. The authors suggested that the approach could potentially be generalized to other disease states and immunological phenotypes. A further reported finding was that TCR beta sequences accurately predicted the HLA-A and HLA-B alleles for most subjects in the first cohort. Because some donors lacked HLA typing at each locus, the association tests relied only on the typed subset.

Libraries were constructed by the immunoSEQ multiplex PCR assay. A mixture of 60 forward primers for TCR Vbeta segments and 13 reverse primers for TCR Jbeta segments was used in the multiplex PCR. The CDR3 region of rearranged TCR beta genes was amplified from genomic DNA by a multiplex PCR assay. Amplified TCR beta libraries were sequenced as 87-base-pair reads on the Illumina HiSeq System. As for the authors' bioinformatics: Across the roughly 640 repertoires, a later analysis counted around 80 million unique TCR beta chains, some 11 million of which were shared by at least two donors. To remove PCR and sequencing errors, raw reads were error-corrected and collapsed into unique sequences using a nearest-neighbor algorithm that merged closely related sequences. CDR3 sequences were aligned to IMGT reference sequences to assign V, D and J gene segments. For a sequence to be retained, at least a six-nucleotide match to both a V gene segment and a J gene segment was required. Rearrangements were classified as productive when the CDR3 lacked stop codons and remained in frame with V and J, and all other rearrangements were classified as non-productive. Following IMGT convention, CDR3 was defined as the stretch from the second conserved V-encoded cysteine up to the conserved J-encoded phenylalanine. The earlier analysis of about 590 of the donors excluded sequences that lacked an unambiguous match to a single V gene segment. In an earlier analysis of around 600 of the donors, V segments were called functional above 56.7% productive rearrangements and were called segregating when the between-donor standard deviation exceeded 5%. A statistical classification framework was built to diagnose cytomegalovirus status from the catalog of TCR beta chain sequences. In a later analysis, V and J genes were assigned by comparing TCR nucleotide sequences against IMGT/GENE-DB human TR gene sequences. In a later analysis, CDR3 sequences and most-parsimonious VDJ recombination scenarios were assigned using the TCRdist pipeline. In a later analysis, each TCR beta chain was defined by its CDR3 amino acid sequence together with its V-gene family, and reads lacking a unique V-gene family were excluded. As a way to deal with suspected cross-contamination and a sequencing artifact, a later analysis dropped 592 nucleotide sequences that were highly shared and had low generation probability. A later analysis calculated a clonal expansion index for each public chain from normalized within-repertoire ranks of inferred template counts. Generation probabilities in a later analysis came from a VDJ recombination model fitted to out-of-frame rearrangements, and those results were checked against IGoR. A later analysis scored TCR-TCR, TCR-HLA and TCR-CMV co-occurrence with hypergeometric tests, applying a repertoire-size bias correction to TCR pairs. To estimate false discovery rates, a later analysis permuted the HLA or CMV assignments 20 times. In a later analysis, co-occurring TCRs were grouped with DBSCAN, and TCRdist sequence similarity was added when clustering was performed within HLA-allele-positive subsets. Repertoires with fewer than 30,000 or more than 120,000 public chains, plus five repertoires with anomalous nucleotide sharing, were excluded from co-occurrence clustering. TCRdb provides this immuneACCESS table in a form limited to in-frame rearrangements. Some clones are lacking; in checked studies, under half of them reflect an unresolved V gene, and why the rest are absent is not known. V and J calls and clone size are as listed in that table; D and trimming were resolved from the DNA. Present in this sample are about 190,000 clones, 70% to 80% of which were seen just once. The biggest ten clones account for around 1.4% of the sample.

Rearrangement joined TRBV18 to TRBJ1-5; the D gene cannot be resolved reliably. Sequences were obtained from PBMCs. The clonotype was recovered from a woman aged 50 to 60 in good health and CMV-seronegative. This receptor has the CDR3 CASSPSGGNQPQHF. At the DNA level, the sequence is TGTGCCAGCTCACCGAGCGGGGGCAATCAGCCCCAGCATTTT.